The 3 T cell receptor beta chains in this list originate from one sample, sequenced in a study of somatic mutations in cytotoxic T cells in rheumatoid arthritis. Some clones are missing from TCRdb's copy, which holds only in-frame ones; the method was immunoSEQ multiplex PCR. Among around 15,000 clones, 82% were seen once, and the ten largest hold less than 35%. The sample taken for sequencing was CD8+ T cells sorted from blood. The receptor source for this set is an adult with rheumatoid arthritis.

This chain joins TRBV7-9 and TRBJ1-4, with 9 nucleotides matching TRBD1. The CDR3 loop spans 16 amino acids. Trimming took 5 bases from V and 5 from J; bases not matched to a gene: 9. Germline CDR1 and CDR2: SEHNR and FQNEAQ (reference sequence). The CDR3 DNA sequence: TGTGCCAGCAGCCCAAATGTCGGGACAGGGAATGAAAAACTGTTTTTT. As protein: CASSPNVGTGNEKLFF. The entire variable domain, with the rest obtained from reference TRBV7-9 and TRBJ1-4, is as follows: DTGVSQNPRHKITKRGQNVTFRCDPISEHNRLYWYRQTLGQGPEFLTYFQNEAQLEKSRLLSDRFSAERPKGSFSTLEIQRTEQGDSAMYLCASSPNVGTGNEKLFFGSGTQLSVL.

The chain carries TRBV30 and TRBJ2-3; TRBD2 matches at 9 bases. Trimming cost V 2 bases and J 5 bases; bases outside gene matches: 5. CDR3 size: 14 residues. In germline, CDR1 is GTSNPN, CDR2 SVGIG (reference sequence). The CDR3 DNA follows: TGTGCCTGGAGTATAGCGGGAGTTGAAGATACGCAGTATTTT. Protein product: CAWSIAGVEDTQYF.

This chain uses TRBV5-1 with TRBJ2-7; TRBD1 agrees at 10 bases. The germline gives CDR1 SGHRS, CDR2 YFSETQ. The CDR3 runs 16 residues. The trim removed 3 bases at V and 6 bases at J, leaving 12 bases unmatched. Here the CDR3 reads CASSSDPGTGVSEQYF. The CDR3 DNA follows: TGCGCCAGCAGCTCGGATCCCGGGACAGGGGTTTCCGAGCAGTACTTC. Together with reference TRBV5-1 and TRBJ2-7, the CDR3 gives the full variable domain: KAGVTQTPRYLIKTRGQQVTLSCSPISGHRSVSWYQQTPGQGLQFLFEYFSETQRNKGNFPGRFSGRQFSNSRSEMNVSTLELGDSALYLCASSSDPGTGVSEQYFGPGTRLTVT.